One and the same sample provided the 30 T cell receptor beta chains below, sequenced in a study of PD-1 blockade in classical Hodgkin lymphoma. Measured with immunoSEQ multiplex PCR; TCRdb has only the in-frame clones, and not every one. The sample lists under 100,000 clones; approximately 88% were seen once. All patients relapsed after autologous stem cell transplantation, and brentuximab vedotin exposure varied. Sequencing was performed on peripheral blood mononuclear cells (PBMCs), taken at baseline. These receptors came from a human donor with classical Hodgkin lymphoma.

The chain has TRBV5-1 and TRBJ2-3; D perhaps matches TRBD1 (6 bases). Germline V gene data show CDR1 as SGHRS and CDR2 as YFSETQ. V was clipped by 4 bases and J by 2 bases, with 11 bases between them. This CDR3 comprises 14 residues. CDR3 sequence reads: CASSLRTDTDTQYF. The CDR3 DNA sequence: TGCGCCAGCAGCCTCCGGACAGACACAGATACGCAGTATTTT.

The chain uses TRBV30 and TRBJ2-7; the D gene is possibly TRBD1 (5 bases). V was cut by 0 bases and J by 0 bases, with 12 bases left in between. CDR3 length: 15 amino acids. Germline loops: CDR1 GTSNPN, CDR2 SVGIG (reference sequence). CDR3 sequence (DNA): TGTGCCTGGAGTGTAAGGGGCGAACTCTCCTACGAGCAGTACTTC. This translates into CAWSVRGELSYEQYF.

This rearrangement joins TRBV18 to TRBJ1-1; 10 nucleotides line up with TRBD1. CDR3 size: 14 residues. Trimming removed 3 bases from V and 10 bases from J; junction bases left unmatched: 8. The germline gives CDR1 KGHSH, CDR2 LQKENI. The CDR3 DNA reads as TGTGCCAGCTCACCGGCCGGGACAGGGGAATCAGCTTTCTTT. Protein: CASSPAGTGESAFF.

The CDR3 loop reads CASSLTGTGGYQPQHF. In DNA form, the CDR3 reads TGTGCCAGCAGCTTGACCGGGACAGGGGGATATCAGCCCCAGCATTTT. The chain has TRBV5-8 and TRBJ1-5; 11 bases are shared with TRBD1. Germline CDR1 is SGHTS and CDR2 is YDEGEE. J was trimmed by 5 bases and V by 1 base; bases with no gene match: 5. The CDR3 has 16 residues.

The chain employs TRBV28 and TRBJ1-4; the D is unclear. CDR3 length: 14 amino acids. V was cut by 3 bases and J by 8 bases, with 13 bases left in between. In germline, CDR1 is MDHEN, CDR2 SYDVKM. CDR3 nucleotide sequence: TGTGCCAGCAGTTTGGTGTCGGTGAGGGAAAAACTGTTTTTT. It encodes CASSLVSVREKLFF.

The CDR3 sequence: CASASVLAGEFVEQFF. CDR3 coding DNA: TGTGCCAGTGCCTCGGTCCTAGCGGGAGAGTTTGTTGAGCAGTTCTTC. J is TRBJ2-1 and V is TRBV19; 10 positions match TRBD2. The germline gives CDR1 LNHDA, CDR2 SQIVND (reference sequence). This CDR3 comprises 16 residues. The J segment lost 9 bases and the V segment lost 8 bases, leaving 16 bases of the junction unmatched.

This clone came up once. This rearrangement joins TRBV6-5 to TRBJ2-7; D call uncertain. Germline CDR1 MNHEY, CDR2 SVGAGI. This CDR3 has 11 amino acids. V was cut by 7 bases and J by 1 base, with 5 bases left in between. Here the CDR3 reads CASTFSYEQYF. The CDR3 coding sequence is TGTGCCAGCACGTTTTCCTACGAGCAGTACTTC.

V usage is TRBV14 and J usage is TRBJ2-7, with 8 bases matching TRBD2. Germline values: CDR1 SGHDN, CDR2 FVKESK. Trimming at V came to 0 bases and at J to 6 bases, leaving 7 bases not matched to a gene. This CDR3 contains 15 residues. CDR3 residues: CASSQERIAGTEQYF. The CDR3 coding sequence is TGTGCCAGCAGCCAAGAGAGGATAGCGGGAACCGAGCAGTACTTC.

V gene TRBV19 combines with J gene TRBJ1-5; unclear D gene. V dropped 9 bases and J dropped 1 base, with 16 bases sitting between them. The length of the CDR3 is 15 residues. The germline V gene encodes CDR1 LNHDA and CDR2 SQIVND (reference sequence). CDR3 amino acids: CASQSPRRSNQPQHF. The CDR3 DNA reads TGTGCCAGCCAGTCCCCGCGTAGGAGCAATCAGCCCCAGCATTTT.

This rearrangement joins TRBV6-5 to TRBJ1-2; TRBD1 matches at 9 bases. The CDR3 totals 13 residues. The V gene end was trimmed by 6 bases and the J gene end by 8 bases; junction bases not matched to a gene: 7. Germline CDR1 is MNHEY and CDR2 is SVGAGI. The CDR3 spells CASRLGTGIGYTF. As DNA, the CDR3 is TGTGCCAGCAGACTCGGGACAGGGATCGGCTACACCTTC.

The chain links TRBV28 to TRBJ1-1; a possible D gene is TRBD1 (6 bases). Germline CDR1 and CDR2: MDHEN and SYDVKM. This CDR3 comprises 14 residues. With 6 bases removed from V and 3 bases from J, the gap between germline ends came to 14 bases. CDR3 amino acids: CASREGVWHTEAFF. Written as DNA, the CDR3 is TGTGCCAGCAGGGAGGGGGTTTGGCACACTGAAGCTTTCTTT.

The rearrangement links TRBV7-6 to TRBJ1-1, with D unresolved. The germline V gene has CDR1 SGHVS and CDR2 FNYEAQ. V was cut by 1 base and J by 5 bases, with 14 bases left in between. This CDR3 is 15 amino acids long. Here the CDR3 reads CASSLGPGPETEAFF. In DNA, the CDR3 is TGTGCCAGCAGCTTAGGTCCGGGTCCGGAAACTGAAGCTTTCTTT.

The CDR3 loop is CASSPETSGIDTQYF. CDR3 sequence (DNA): TGTGCCAGCAGCCCGGAGACTAGCGGGATAGATACGCAGTATTTT. The chain has TRBV9 and TRBJ2-3; 11 bases align to TRBD2. CDR3 size: 15 residues. The J segment lost 5 bases and the V segment lost 4 bases, leaving 6 bases of the junction unmatched. CDR1 is SGDLS, CDR2 YYNGEE, per germline.

CDR3 sequence reads: CASSWRTGDLAFF. CDR3 coding DNA: TGTGCCAGTAGTTGGCGGACGGGGGATTTGGCTTTCTTT. The chain combines TRBV19 with TRBJ1-1, with D possibly matching TRBD1 (5 bases). This CDR3 contains 13 residues. Germline V gene sequence: CDR1 LNHDA, CDR2 SQIVND (reference sequence). V was shortened by 5 bases and J by 11 bases, with 18 bases between the two germline ends. Based on the CDR3 plus reference TRBV19 and TRBJ1-1, the full variable domain is DGGITQSPKYLFRKEGQNVTLSCEQNLNHDAMYWYRQDPGQGLRLIYYSQIVNDFQKGDIAEGYSVSREKKESFPLTVTSAQKNPTAFYLCASSWRTGDLAFFGQGTRLTVV.

V is TRBV6-1 and J is TRBJ2-1, with 8 bases fitting TRBD2. The CDR3 is 15 amino acids. Germline loops: CDR1 MNHNS, CDR2 SASEGT. V was pared by 4 bases and J by 4 bases, with 6 bases of the junction left unmatched. CDR3 sequence reads: CASSGVSGNYNEQFF. DNA of the CDR3: TGTGCCAGCAGTGGTGTTAGCGGGAATTACAATGAGCAGTTCTTC.

The chain joins TRBV5-5 to TRBJ2-7; D ambiguous. Trimming removed 4 bases at V and 1 base at J, with 9 bases between. The CDR3 consists of 13 residues. Germline CDR1 SGHKS, CDR2 YYEKEE (reference sequence). The chain's CDR3 is CASSLAPSYEQYF. Written as DNA, the CDR3 is TGTGCCAGCAGCCTGGCCCCGTCCTACGAGCAGTACTTC.

CDR3 protein: CASSTDPPGQGGTQYF. The DNA of the CDR3 is TGCGCCAGCAGCACGGACCCTCCGGGACAGGGAGGCACCCAGTACTTC. The chain joins TRBV5-1 to TRBJ2-5, with 9 nucleotides matching TRBD1. V lost 4 bases and J lost 8; bases outside the gene matches: 15. The CDR3 runs 16 residues. The germline CDR1 and CDR2 sequences are SGHRS and YFSETQ.

V usage is TRBV30 and J usage is TRBJ1-3; D is unresolved. Germline CDR1 reads GTSNPN; CDR2 reads SVGIG (reference sequence). The CDR3 is made up of 13 amino acids. Trimming took off 2 bases at V and 4 bases at J, with 9 bases between the two ends. The CDR3 sequence is CAWSLGAGNTIYF. CDR3 sequence (DNA): TGTGCCTGGAGTCTGGGTGCGGGAAACACCATATATTTT. The full variable domain, completed using reference TRBV30 and TRBJ1-3, is SQTIHQWPATLVQPVGSPLSLECTVEGTSNPNLYWYRQAAGRGLQLLFYSVGIGQISSEVPQNLSASRPQDRQFILSSKKLLLSDSGFYLCAWSLGAGNTIYFGEGSWLTVV.

The V gene is TRBV5-1, the J gene TRBJ2-3; 11 positions match TRBD2. Germline V gene sequence: CDR1 SGHRS, CDR2 YFSETQ. CDR3 length: 17 residues. The V and J ends lost 4 bases and 6 bases, in that order; junction bases with no gene match: 13. The CDR3 spells CASSPETSGTGSDTQYF. DNA of the CDR3: TGCGCCAGCAGCCCCGAGACTAGCGGGACGGGGTCGGATACGCAGTATTTT.

This chain uses TRBV11-2 with TRBJ1-2, with 7 bases identical to TRBD1. This CDR3 comprises 16 residues. CDR1 is SGHAT, CDR2 FQNNGV, per germline. V dropped 1 base and J dropped 5; count of bases not matched to a gene: 10. CDR3 nucleotide sequence: TGTGCCAGCAGCTTAGGACAGGGAGGGGGCCTATATGGCTACACCTTC. This sequence encodes CASSLGQGGGLYGYTF.

The chain employs TRBV10-3 and TRBJ2-5, with 8 bases lining up with TRBD2. After removal of 8 bases from V and 4 bases from J, the junction contained 6 bases not matched to a gene. This CDR3 contains 13 residues. The germline CDR1 and CDR2 sequences are ENHRY and SYGVKD. The CDR3 DNA sequence: TGTGCCATCGGGGGACTAGTTGCAGAGACCCAGTACTTC. This encodes CAIGGLVAETQYF.

This clone was found a few times. The chain employs TRBV7-8 and TRBJ2-3, with D unresolved. Germline loops: CDR1 SGHVS, CDR2 FQNEAQ. V gave up 1 base and J gave up 3 bases, with 5 bases separating them. CDR3 length: 13 amino acids. The CDR3 reads CASSLVRTDTQYF. The DNA of the CDR3 is TGTGCCAGCAGCTTAGTTAGAACAGATACGCAGTATTTT.

The chain uses TRBV2 and TRBJ2-7; TRBD1 aligns across 8 bases. CDR1 and CDR2 (germline): SNHLY, FYNNEI. J lost 1 base, V lost 6 bases, and 2 bases had no gene match. This CDR3 spans 13 amino acids. The CDR3 here is CASRRTGSYEQYF. DNA for the CDR3: TGTGCCAGCAGGAGGACAGGGTCCTACGAGCAGTACTTC.

The rearrangement uses TRBV27 and TRBJ2-5; possible D gene TRBD1, 7 bases. Trimming left V 6 bases short and J 6 bases short, with 11 bases between. The CDR3 is 12 amino acids. CDR1 and CDR2 (germline): MNHEY, SMNVEV (reference sequence). CDR3 in amino acids: CASRTGTQTQYF. In nucleotides, the CDR3 is TGTGCCAGCAGGACAGGGACTCAGACCCAGTACTTC.

This clone was counted only a few times. This chain uses TRBV9 with TRBJ2-7, with 7 bases fitting TRBD1. Trimming removed 4 bases from V and 6 bases from J; junction bases left unmatched: 16. The germline gives CDR1 SGDLS, CDR2 YYNGEE. The CDR3 consists of 16 residues. The CDR3: CASSTLGQDLLGEQYF. In DNA, the CDR3 is TGTGCCAGCAGCACTCTCGGACAGGATCTGTTGGGCGAGCAGTACTTC.

Points on this clone: With a much larger clone just one base away, this may be a read error. V usage is TRBV4-3 and J usage is TRBJ2-2; no clear D gene. Per germline, CDR1 LGHNA and CDR2 YSLEER. This CDR3 region has 11 residues. V was clipped by 4 bases and J by 6 bases, with 3 bases between them. The CDR3 spells CASSRAGELFF. The DNA of the CDR3 is TGCGCCAGCAGCCGGGCCGGGGAGCTGTTTTTT.

Note on this clone: The same CDR3 also results from other DNA sequences found in this sample. The CDR3 loop is CASSEGGEQYF. DNA of the CDR3: TGTGCCAGCAGTGAAGGTGGGGAGCAGTACTTC. The rearrangement uses TRBV6-1 and TRBJ2-7; D is unresolved. The CDR3 is 11 residues long. V dropped 1 base and J dropped 7 bases, with 5 bases sitting between them. The V gene's germline CDR1 is MNHNS and CDR2 SASEGT.

This sequence joins TRBV7-2 and TRBJ2-5; D gene uncertain. The CDR3 runs to 15 residues. Trimming shortened V by 6 bases and J by 2 bases, and 16 bases separated the two germline ends. Looked up from germline, CDR1 is SGHTA and CDR2 is FQGNSA. CDR3 sequence (DNA): TGTGCCAGCAGGAGAGCAGGCAGAATTCAAGAGACCCAGTACTTC. Encoded protein: CASRRAGRIQETQYF. The variable domain in full, with the rest retrieved from reference TRBV7-2 and TRBJ2-5, is GAGVSQSPSNKVTEKGKDVELRCDPISGHTALYWYRQSLGQGLEFLIYFQGNSAPDKSGLPSDRFSAERTGGSVSTLTIQRTQQEDSAVYLCASRRAGRIQETQYFGPGTRLLVL.

In this sample, this clone turned up a few times. V is TRBV21-1 and J is TRBJ1-2. TRBV21-1 is classified as a pseudogene. CDR3 length: 13 residues. In DNA form, the CDR3 reads TGTGCCAGCAGAGGCCAGAGCAACTATGGCTACACCTTC. Protein product: CASRGQSNYGYTF.

This clone was picked up one time. The J gene is TRBJ1-2, the V gene TRBV6-1, with D perhaps matching TRBD1 (5 bases). The CDR3 extends over 15 amino acids. Between the trimmed V and J ends, which lost 6 bases and 2 bases, there was a span of 16 bases. The germline gives CDR1 MNHNS, CDR2 SASEGT. CDR3 nucleotide sequence: TGTGCCAGCAGCCTGGGACCCGGGGGGAACTATGGCTACACCTTC. Protein product: CASSLGPGGNYGYTF.